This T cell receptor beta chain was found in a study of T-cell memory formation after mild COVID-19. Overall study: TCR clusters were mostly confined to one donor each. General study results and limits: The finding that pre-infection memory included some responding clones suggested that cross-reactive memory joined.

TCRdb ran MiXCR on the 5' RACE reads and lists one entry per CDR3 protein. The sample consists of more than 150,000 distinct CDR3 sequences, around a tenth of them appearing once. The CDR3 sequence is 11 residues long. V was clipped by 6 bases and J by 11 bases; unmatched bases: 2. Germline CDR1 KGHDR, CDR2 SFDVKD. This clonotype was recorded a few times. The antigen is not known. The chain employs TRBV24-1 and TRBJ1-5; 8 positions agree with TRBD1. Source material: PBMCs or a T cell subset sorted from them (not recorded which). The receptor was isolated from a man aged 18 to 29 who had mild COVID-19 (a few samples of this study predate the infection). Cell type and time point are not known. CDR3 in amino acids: CATSYRGTQHF. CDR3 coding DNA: TGTGCCACCAGTTACAGGGGGACCCAGCATTTT.